This T cell receptor (beta chain) is drawn from a study of CD8 T cells in Susac syndrome. Germline CDR1 and CDR2: SGHDT and YYEEEE. Trimming pared 4 bases from V and 5 bases from J, leaving 9 bases between. The CDR3 consists of 12 residues. RNA amounts of about 0.5 to 1 ug underwent reverse transcription with random hexamers. Amplification of TCR beta CDR3 by immunoSEQ multiplex PCR spanned 54 Vbeta and 13 Jbeta. TCRdb passed the immunoSEQ multiplex PCR reads through MiXCR, listing each CDR3 protein once. The sample includes under 200,000 distinct CDR3 sequences, about 95% of them seen just once. J is TRBJ1-1 and V is TRBV5-6; D not certain. This TCR derives from a human donor with multiple sclerosis. What was sequenced was CD8+ T cells from PBMCs. CDR3 protein: CASSGYRTEAFF. The CDR3 nucleotides are TGTGCCAGCAGCGGCTATAGGACTGAAGCTTTCTTT.